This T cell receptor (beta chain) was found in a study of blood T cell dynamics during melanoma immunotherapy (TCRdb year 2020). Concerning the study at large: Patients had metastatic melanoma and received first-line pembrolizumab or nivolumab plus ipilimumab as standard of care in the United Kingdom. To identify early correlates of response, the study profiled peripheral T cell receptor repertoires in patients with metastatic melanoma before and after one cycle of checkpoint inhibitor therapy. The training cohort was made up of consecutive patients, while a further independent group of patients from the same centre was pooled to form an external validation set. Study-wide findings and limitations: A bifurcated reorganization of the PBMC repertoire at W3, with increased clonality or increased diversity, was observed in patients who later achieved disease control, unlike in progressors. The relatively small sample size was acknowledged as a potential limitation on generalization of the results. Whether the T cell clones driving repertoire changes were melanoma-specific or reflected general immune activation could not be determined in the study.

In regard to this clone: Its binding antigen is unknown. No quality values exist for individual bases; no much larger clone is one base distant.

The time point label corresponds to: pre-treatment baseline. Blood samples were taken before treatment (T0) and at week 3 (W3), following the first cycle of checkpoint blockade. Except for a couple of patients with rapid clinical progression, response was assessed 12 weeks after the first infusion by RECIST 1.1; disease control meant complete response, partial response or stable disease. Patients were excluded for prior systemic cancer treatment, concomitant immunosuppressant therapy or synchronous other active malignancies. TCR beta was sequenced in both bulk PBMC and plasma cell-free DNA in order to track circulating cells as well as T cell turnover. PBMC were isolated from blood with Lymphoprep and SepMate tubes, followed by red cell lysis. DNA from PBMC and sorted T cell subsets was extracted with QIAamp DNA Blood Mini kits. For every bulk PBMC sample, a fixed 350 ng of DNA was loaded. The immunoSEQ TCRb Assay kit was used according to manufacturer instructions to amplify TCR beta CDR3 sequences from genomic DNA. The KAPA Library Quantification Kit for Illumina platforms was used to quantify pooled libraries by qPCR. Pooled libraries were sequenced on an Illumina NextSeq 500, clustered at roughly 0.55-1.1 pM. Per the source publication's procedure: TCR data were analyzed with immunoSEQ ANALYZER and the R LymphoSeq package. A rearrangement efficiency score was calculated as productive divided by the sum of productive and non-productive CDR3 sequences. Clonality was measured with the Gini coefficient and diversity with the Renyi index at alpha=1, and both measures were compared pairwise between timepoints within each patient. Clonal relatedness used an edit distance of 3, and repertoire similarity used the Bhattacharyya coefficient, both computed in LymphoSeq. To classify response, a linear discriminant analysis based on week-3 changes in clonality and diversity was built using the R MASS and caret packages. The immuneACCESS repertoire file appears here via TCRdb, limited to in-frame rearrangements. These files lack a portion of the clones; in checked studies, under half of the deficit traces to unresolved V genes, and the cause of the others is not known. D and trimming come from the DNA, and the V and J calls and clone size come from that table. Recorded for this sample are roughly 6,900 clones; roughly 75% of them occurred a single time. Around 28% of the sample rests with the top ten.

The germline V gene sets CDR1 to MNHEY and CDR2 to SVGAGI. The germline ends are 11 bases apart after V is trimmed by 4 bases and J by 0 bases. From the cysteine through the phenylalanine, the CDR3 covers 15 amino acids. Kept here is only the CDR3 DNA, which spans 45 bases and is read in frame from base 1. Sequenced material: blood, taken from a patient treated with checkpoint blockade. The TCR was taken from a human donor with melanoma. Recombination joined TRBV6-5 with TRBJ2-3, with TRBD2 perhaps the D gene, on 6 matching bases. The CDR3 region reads CASSFGTLSTDTQYF. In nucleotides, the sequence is TGTGCCAGCAGTTTCGGGACTTTAAGCACAGATACGCAGTATTTT.